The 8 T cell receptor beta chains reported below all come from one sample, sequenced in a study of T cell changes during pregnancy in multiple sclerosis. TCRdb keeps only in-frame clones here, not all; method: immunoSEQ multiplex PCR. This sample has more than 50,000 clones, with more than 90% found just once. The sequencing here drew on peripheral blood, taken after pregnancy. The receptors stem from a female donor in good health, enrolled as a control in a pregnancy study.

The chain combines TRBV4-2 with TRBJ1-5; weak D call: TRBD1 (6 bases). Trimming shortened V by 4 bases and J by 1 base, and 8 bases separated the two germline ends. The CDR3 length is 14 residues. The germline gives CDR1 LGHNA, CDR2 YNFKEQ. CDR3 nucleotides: TGTGCCAGCAGCCTCCAGGGGAGCAATCAGCCCCAGCATTTT. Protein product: CASSLQGSNQPQHF.

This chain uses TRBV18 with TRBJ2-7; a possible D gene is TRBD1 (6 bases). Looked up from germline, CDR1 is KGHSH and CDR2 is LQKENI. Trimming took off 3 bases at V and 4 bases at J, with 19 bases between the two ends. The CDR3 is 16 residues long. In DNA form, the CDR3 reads TGTGCCAGCTCACCGGGAATCGACAGGACCTCATACGAGCAGTACTTC. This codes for CASSPGIDRTSYEQYF.

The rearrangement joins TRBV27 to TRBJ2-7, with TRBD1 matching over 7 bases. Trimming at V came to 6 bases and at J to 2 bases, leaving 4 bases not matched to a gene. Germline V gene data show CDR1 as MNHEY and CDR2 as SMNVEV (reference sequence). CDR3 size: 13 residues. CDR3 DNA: TGTGCCAGCAGGGGGACAGCTGCCTACGAGCAGTACTTC. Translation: CASRGTAAYEQYF.

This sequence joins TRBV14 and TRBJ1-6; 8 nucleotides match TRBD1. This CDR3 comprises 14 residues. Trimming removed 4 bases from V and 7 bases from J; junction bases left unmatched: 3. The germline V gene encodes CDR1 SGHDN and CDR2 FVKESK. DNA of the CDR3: TGTGCCAGCAGCCGCAGGGGGCTGAATTCACCCCTCCACTTT. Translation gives CASSRRGLNSPLHF.

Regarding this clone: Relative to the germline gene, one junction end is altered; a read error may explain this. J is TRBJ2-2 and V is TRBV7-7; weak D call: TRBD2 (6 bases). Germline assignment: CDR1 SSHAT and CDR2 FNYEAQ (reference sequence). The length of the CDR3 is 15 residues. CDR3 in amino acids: CASSSGLGGTGELFF. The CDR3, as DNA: TGTGCTAGCAGCTCCGGACTGGGGGGCACCGGGGAGCTGTTTTTT.

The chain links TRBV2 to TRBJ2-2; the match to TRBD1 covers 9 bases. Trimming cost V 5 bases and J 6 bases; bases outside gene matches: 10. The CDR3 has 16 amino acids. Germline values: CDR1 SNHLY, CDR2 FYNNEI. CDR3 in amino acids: CASSSLTGGVAGELFF. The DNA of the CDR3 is TGTGCCAGCAGTTCACTGACAGGGGGGGTCGCCGGGGAGCTGTTTTTT. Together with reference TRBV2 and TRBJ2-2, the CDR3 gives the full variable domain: EPEVTQTPSHQVTQMGQEVILRCVPISNHLYFYWYRQILGQKVEFLVSFYNNEISEKSEIFDDQFSVERPDGSNFTLKIRSTKLEDSAMYFCASSSLTGGVAGELFFGEGSRLTVL.

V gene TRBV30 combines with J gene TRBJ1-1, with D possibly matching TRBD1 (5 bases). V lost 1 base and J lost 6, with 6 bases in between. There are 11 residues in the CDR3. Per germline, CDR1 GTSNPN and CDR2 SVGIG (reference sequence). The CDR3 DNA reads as TGTGCCTGGAGTGGGGGGGCTGAAGCTTTCTTT. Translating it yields CAWSGGAEAFF.

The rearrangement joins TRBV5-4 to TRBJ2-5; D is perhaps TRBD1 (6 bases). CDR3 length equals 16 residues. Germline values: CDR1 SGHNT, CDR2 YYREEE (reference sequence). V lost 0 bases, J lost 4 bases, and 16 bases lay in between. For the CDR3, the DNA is TGTGCCAGCAGCTTGGAGATAGGCAGGGGCGGAGAGACCCAGTACTTC. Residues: CASSLEIGRGGETQYF.